This TCR beta chain was recovered during a study of T cell responses to AZD1222 COVID-19 vaccine. Study-wide findings and caveats: Baseline antibody screening turned up just a handful of seropositive AZD1222 recipients. Donors were mostly white British, more females; clonal diversity possibly underestimated. A rise in Spike-specific TCR breadth and depth followed two AZD1222 doses. Vaccine-associated CD4 TCRs ranged over spike, dominating at 160-218 and 743-854.

As regards this clone: Its cognate antigen is unknown.

Data came from immunoSEQ multiplex PCR; TCRdb stores just in-frame clones and leaves some out. This table holds about 140,000 clones, 92% found once. The material sequenced was peripheral blood, taken on day 0 of AZD1222 vaccination. The receptor was derived from an adult in good health.

The CDR3 region has the DNA TGCGCCAGCAGCTTGGCCGATAAAGGGACTAGCGGGAAGAGCACAGATACGCAGTATTTT. Protein: CASSLADKGTSGKSTDTQYF. The chain joins TRBV5-1 to TRBJ2-3; 13 positions agree with TRBD2. The V and J ends lost 0 bases and 0 bases, in that order; junction bases with no gene match: 10. The CDR3 covers 20 residues. Per germline, CDR1 SGHRS and CDR2 YFSETQ.